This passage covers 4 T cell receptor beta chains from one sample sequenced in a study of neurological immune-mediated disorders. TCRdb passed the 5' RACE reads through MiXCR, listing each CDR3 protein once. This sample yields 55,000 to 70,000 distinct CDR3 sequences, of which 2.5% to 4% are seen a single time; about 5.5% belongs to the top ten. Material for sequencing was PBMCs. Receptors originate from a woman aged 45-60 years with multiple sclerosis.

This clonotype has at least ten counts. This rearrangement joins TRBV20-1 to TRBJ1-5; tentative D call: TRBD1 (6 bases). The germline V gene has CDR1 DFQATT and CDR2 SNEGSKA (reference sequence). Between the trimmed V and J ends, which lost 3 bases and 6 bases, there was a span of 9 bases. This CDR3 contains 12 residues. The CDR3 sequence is CSASQGSQPQHF. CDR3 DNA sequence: TGCAGTGCTAGTCAGGGGTCTCAGCCCCAGCATTTT.

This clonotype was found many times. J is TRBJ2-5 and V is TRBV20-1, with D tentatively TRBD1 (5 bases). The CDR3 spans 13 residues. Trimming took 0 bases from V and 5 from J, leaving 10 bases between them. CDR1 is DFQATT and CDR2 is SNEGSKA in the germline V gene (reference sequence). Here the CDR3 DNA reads TGCAGTGCTAGAGACGACAGCATGGAGACCCAGTACTTC. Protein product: CSARDDSMETQYF.

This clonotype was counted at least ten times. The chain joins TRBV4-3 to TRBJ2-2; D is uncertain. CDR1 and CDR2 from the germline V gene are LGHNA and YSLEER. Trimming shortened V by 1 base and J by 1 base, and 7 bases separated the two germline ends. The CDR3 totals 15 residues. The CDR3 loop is CASSQVSQNTGELFF. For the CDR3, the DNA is TGCGCCAGCAGCCAAGTAAGCCAGAACACCGGGGAGCTGTTTTTT.

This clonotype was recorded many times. CDR3 amino acids: CASSQVETVNSPLHF. For the CDR3, the DNA is TGTGCCAGCAGCCAAGTGGAGACAGTGAATTCACCCCTCCACTTT. The chain couples TRBV4-2 to TRBJ1-6; D may be TRBD1 (5 bases). Trimming pared 1 base from V and 7 bases from J, leaving 11 bases between. The CDR3 has 15 amino acids. In germline, CDR1 is LGHNA, CDR2 YNFKEQ.